The following is a TCR beta chain sequence with its context. Its specificity is not known. The sample belongs to a study of shared clonotypes between healthy human individuals. Using immunoSEQ multiplex PCR, the repertoire was profiled, and TCRdb retains in-frame clones only, with some absent. In the table there are some 1,100,000 clones, roughly 74% of which are singletons. Study observations and caveats: Rarefaction revealed incomplete sorted-subset sequencing despite large depth. Some clonotypes were shared by all four sorted-subset donors, while others were not shared. The non-shared ones had lower generation probabilities than the shared ones. Donors were few, which limited the genetic and exposure-history diversity represented.

CDR1 and CDR2 (germline): MNHNY, SVGAGI (reference sequence). V was shortened by 2 bases and J by 6 bases, with 11 bases between the two germline ends. The CDR3 sequence is 14 residues long. Sequenced material: memory CD4+ T cells from PBMCs. The subset is: CD45RA-negative fraction. This TCR was recovered from a man aged 18 to 29 in good health. Some clones in this sample may be carry-over from other donors' samples. V is TRBV6-6 and J is TRBJ1-5; D is unresolved. CDR3 sequence: CASSYLSGTQPQHF. The CDR3 nucleotides are TGTGCCAGCAGTTACCTGAGCGGTACTCAGCCCCAGCATTTT.